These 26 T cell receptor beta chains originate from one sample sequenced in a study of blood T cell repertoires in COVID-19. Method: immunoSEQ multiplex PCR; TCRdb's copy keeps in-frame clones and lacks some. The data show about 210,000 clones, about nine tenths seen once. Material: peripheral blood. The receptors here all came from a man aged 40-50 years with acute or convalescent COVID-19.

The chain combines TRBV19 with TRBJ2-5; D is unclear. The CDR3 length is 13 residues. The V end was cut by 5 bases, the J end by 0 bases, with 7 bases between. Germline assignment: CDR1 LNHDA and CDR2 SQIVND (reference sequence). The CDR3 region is CASSPTDQETQYF. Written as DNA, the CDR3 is TGTGCCAGTAGTCCTACTGACCAAGAGACCCAGTACTTC.

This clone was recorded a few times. The CDR3 sequence is CASSSWTSGRRSYEQYF. The CDR3 coding sequence is TGTGCCAGCAGCTCCTGGACTAGCGGGAGGAGGTCCTACGAGCAGTACTTC. The chain employs TRBV7-2 and TRBJ2-7, with TRBD2 matching over 14 bases. This CDR3 is built from 17 residues. Germline V CDR1 and CDR2: SGHTA, FQGNSA. J lost 1 base, V lost 4 bases, and 6 bases had no gene match.

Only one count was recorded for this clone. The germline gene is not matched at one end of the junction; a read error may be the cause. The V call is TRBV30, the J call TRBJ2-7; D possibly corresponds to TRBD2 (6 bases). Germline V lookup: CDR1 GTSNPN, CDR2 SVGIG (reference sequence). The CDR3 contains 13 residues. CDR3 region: CAWGGLGTLYRLF. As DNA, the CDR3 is TGTGCCTGGGGGGGACTCGGGACCCTATACCGCCTTTTC.

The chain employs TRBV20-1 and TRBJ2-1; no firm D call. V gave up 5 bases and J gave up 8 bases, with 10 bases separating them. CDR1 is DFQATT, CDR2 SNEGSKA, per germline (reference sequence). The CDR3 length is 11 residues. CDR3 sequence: CSAPLSYEQFF. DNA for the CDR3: TGCAGTGCTCCTCTGAGTTATGAGCAGTTCTTC.

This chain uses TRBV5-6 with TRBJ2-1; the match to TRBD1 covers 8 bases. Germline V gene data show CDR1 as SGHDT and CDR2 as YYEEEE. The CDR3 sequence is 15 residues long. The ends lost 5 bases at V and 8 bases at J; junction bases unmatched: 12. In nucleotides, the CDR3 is TGTGCCAGCAGTCCGGACAGGGAGGCCCCTCATGAGCAGTTCTTC. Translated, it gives CASSPDREAPHEQFF.

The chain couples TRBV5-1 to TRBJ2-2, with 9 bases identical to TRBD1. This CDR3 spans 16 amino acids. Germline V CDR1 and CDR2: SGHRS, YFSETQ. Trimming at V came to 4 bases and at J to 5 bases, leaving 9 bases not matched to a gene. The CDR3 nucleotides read TGCGCCAGCAGCAAAGGGACAGGGATAGGTACCGGGGAGCTGTTTTTT. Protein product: CASSKGTGIGTGELFF.

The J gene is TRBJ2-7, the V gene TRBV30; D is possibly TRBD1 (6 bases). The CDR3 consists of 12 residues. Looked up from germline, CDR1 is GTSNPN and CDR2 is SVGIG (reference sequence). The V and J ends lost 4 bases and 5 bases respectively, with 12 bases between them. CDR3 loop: CAWTRQADEQYF. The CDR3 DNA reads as TGTGCCTGGACCCGACAGGCGGACGAGCAGTACTTC. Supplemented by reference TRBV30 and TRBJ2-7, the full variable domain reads SQTIHQWPATLVQPVGSPLSLECTVEGTSNPNLYWYRQAAGRGLQLLFYSVGIGQISSEVPQNLSASRPQDRQFILSSKKLLLSDSGFYLCAWTRQADEQYFGPGTRLTVT.

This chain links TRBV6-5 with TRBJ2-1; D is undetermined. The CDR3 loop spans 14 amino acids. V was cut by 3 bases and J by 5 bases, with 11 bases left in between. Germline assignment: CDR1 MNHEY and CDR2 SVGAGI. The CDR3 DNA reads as TGTGCCAGCAGTTATTTGAGAGATCACAATGAGCAGTTCTTC. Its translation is CASSYLRDHNEQFF.

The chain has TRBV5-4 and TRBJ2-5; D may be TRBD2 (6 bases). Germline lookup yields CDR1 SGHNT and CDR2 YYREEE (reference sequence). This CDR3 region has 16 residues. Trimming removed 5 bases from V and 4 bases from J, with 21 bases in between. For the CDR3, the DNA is TGTGCCAGCAGGCGTGGTGGGACTGGGAGAACAGAGACCCAGTACTTC. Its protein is CASRRGGTGRTETQYF.

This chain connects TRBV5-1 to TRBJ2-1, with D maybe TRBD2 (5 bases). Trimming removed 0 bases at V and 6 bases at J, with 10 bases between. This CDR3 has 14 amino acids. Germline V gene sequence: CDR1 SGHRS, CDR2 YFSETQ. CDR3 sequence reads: CASSLDLGVNEQFF. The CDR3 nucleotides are TGCGCCAGCAGCTTGGATCTGGGAGTCAATGAGCAGTTCTTC.

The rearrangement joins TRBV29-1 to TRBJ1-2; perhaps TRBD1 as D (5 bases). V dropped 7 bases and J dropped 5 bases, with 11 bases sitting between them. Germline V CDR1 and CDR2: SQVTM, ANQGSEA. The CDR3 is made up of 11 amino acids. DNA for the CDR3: TGCAGCGGTGGGACTGAATATGGCTACACCTTC. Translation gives CSGGTEYGYTF.

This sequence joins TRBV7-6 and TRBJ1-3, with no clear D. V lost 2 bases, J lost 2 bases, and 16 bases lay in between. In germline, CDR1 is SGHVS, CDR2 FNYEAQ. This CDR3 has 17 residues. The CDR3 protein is CASSLMETPLAGNTIYF. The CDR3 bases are TGTGCCAGCAGCTTAATGGAGACTCCCTTGGCTGGAAACACCATATATTTT.

DNA of the CDR3: TGTGCCAGCAGCGTAGACCCGACAGGGTTGGCCAATGAGCAGTTCTTC. This sequence encodes CASSVDPTGLANEQFF. This rearrangement joins TRBV9 to TRBJ2-1, with TRBD1 identical over 7 bases. Germline trimming cut 0 bases from V and 6 bases from J; bases unmatched to any gene: 9. The germline gives CDR1 SGDLS, CDR2 YYNGEE. This CDR3 is 16 amino acids long. The variable domain in full, with the rest retrieved from reference TRBV9 and TRBJ2-1, is DSGVTQTPKHLITATGQRVTLRCSPRSGDLSVYWYQQSLDQGLQFLIQYYNGEERAKGNILERFSAQQFPDLHSELNLSSLELGDSALYFCASSVDPTGLANEQFFGPGTRLTVL.

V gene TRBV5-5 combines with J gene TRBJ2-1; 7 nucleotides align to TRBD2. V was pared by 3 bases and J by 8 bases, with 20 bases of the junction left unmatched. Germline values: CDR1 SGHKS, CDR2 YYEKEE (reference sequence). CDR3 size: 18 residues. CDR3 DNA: TGTGCCAGCAGCTCGGACGGGGACCACGCGGGAGTTGGGGATGAGCAGTTCTTC. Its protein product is CASSSDGDHAGVGDEQFF.

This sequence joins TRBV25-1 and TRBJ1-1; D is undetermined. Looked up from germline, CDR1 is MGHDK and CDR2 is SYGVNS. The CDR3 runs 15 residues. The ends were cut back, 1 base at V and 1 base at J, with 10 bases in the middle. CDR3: CASSEFEQKNTEAFF. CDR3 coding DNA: TGTGCCAGCAGTGAATTCGAACAAAAGAACACTGAAGCTTTCTTT.

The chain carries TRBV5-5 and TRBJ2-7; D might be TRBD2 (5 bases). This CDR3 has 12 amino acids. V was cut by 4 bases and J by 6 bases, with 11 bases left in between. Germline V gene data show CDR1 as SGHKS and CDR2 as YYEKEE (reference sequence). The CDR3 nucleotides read TGTGCCAGCAGCCCGATCACTAGCGAGCAGTACTTC. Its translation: CASSPITSEQYF.

This CDR3 is CASSSSAGGFNEQFF. In DNA form, the CDR3 reads TGTGCCAGCAGTAGCTCTGCCGGGGGGTTTAATGAGCAGTTCTTC. The chain couples TRBV27 to TRBJ2-1; 7 bases match TRBD2. Germline V gives CDR1 MNHEY, CDR2 SMNVEV (reference sequence). The trim removed 5 bases at V and 7 bases at J, leaving 11 bases unmatched. The CDR3 sequence is 15 residues long.

CDR3: CASSDTSTDTQYF. CDR3 in DNA: TGTGCCAGCAGTGATACTAGCACAGATACGCAGTATTTT. This chain links TRBV7-9 with TRBJ2-3; D is unclear. This CDR3 region has 13 residues. The germline V gene encodes CDR1 SEHNR and CDR2 FQNEAQ (reference sequence). Deletions cut 6 bases from V and 0 bases from J, with 7 bases between. The full variable domain, its missing parts supplied by reference TRBV7-9 and TRBJ2-3, is DTGVSQNPRHKITKRGQNVTFRCDPISEHNRLYWYRQTLGQGPEFLTYFQNEAQLEKSRLLSDRFSAERPKGSFSTLEIQRTEQGDSAMYLCASSDTSTDTQYFGPGTRLTVL.

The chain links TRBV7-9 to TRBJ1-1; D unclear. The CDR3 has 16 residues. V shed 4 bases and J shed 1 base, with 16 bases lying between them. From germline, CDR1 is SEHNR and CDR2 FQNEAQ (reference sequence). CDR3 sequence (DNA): TGTGCCAGCAGCTACTCGGGTGGGTATTCGAACACTGAAGCTTTCTTT. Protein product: CASSYSGGYSNTEAFF.

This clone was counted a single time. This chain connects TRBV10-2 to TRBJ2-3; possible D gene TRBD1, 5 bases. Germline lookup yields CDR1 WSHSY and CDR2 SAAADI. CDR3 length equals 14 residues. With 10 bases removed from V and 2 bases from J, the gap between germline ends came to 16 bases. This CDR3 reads CATQSGANTDTQYF. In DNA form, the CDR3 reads TGCGCCACCCAAAGTGGGGCGAACACAGATACGCAGTATTTT.

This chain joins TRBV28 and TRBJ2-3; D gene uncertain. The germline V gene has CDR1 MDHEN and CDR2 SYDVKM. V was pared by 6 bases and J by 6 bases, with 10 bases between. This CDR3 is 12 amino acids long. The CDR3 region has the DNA TGTGCCAGCAGGCGGCAGATTGATACGCAGTATTTT. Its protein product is CASRRQIDTQYF.

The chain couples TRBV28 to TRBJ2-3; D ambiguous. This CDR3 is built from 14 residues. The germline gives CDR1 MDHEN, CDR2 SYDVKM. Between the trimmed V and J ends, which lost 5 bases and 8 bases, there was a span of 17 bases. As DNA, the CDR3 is TGTGCCAGCAGTGGCCAGATCCTCCCGGGTACGCAGTATTTT. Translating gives CASSGQILPGTQYF.

CDR3 DNA: TGTGCCAGCAGCCAAGAAGGGGGGCTAGCGGGAAACAATGAGCAGTTCTTC. The encoded protein is CASSQEGGLAGNNEQFF. V gene TRBV3-1 (or the pseudogene TRBV3-2) combines with J gene TRBJ2-1; TRBD2 aligns across 9 bases. There are 17 residues in the CDR3. Trimming removed 0 bases from V and 5 bases from J; junction bases left unmatched: 8. CDR1 is LGHDT, CDR2 YNNKEL, per germline (reference sequence).

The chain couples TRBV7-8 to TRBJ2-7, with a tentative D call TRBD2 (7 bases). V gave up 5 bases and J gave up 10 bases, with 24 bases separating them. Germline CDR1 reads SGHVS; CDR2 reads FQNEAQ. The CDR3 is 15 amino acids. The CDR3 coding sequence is TGTGCCAGCAGCCCCAAGGGGGGGCAGCGAAGGGTTCAGTACTTC. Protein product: CASSPKGGQRRVQYF.

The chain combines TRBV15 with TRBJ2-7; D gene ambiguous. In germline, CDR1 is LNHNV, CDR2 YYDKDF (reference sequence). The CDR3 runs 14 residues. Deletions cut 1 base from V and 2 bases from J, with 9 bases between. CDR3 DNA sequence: TGTGCCACCAGCAGAGCGGTAACGCCCTACGAGCAGTACTTC. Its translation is CATSRAVTPYEQYF.

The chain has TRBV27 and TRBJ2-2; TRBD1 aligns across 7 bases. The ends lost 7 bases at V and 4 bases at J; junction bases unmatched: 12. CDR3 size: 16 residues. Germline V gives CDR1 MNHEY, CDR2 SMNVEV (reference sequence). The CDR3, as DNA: TGTGCCAGCAATGCCGGGACAGACCCTTCCACCGGGGAGCTGTTTTTT. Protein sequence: CASNAGTDPSTGELFF.